These 24 T cell receptor beta chains came from one sample sequenced in a study of response to subunit inactivated influenza vaccine. MiXCR, run by TCRdb on the RT-PCR reads, gives a single entry per CDR3 protein. Among roughly 650,000 distinct CDR3 sequences listed, 15% to 17% were seen once. The sample here was PBMCs from blood, taken less than 13 days after vaccination. Receptor source: a man aged 50-59 years who received an inactivated influenza vaccine.

This clonotype was counted between two and nine times. This chain joins TRBV30 and TRBJ2-1; D remains ambiguous. Germline values: CDR1 GTSNPN, CDR2 SVGIG (reference sequence). The germline V and J ends were trimmed by 2 bases and 6 bases, with 8 bases remaining between them. The CDR3 loop spans 12 amino acids. The CDR3 nucleotides read TGTGCCTGGAGTACCGAATTCAATGAGCAGTTCTTC. It is translated as CAWSTEFNEQFF. The variable domain in full, completed from reference TRBV30 and TRBJ2-1, reads SQTIHQWPATLVQPVGSPLSLECTVEGTSNPNLYWYRQAAGRGLQLLFYSVGIGQISSEVPQNLSASRPQDRQFILSSKKLLLSDSGFYLCAWSTEFNEQFFGPGTRLTVL.

This chain uses TRBV20-1 with TRBJ2-7; 9 bases fit TRBD2. The CDR3 extends over 14 amino acids. From germline, CDR1 is DFQATT and CDR2 SNEGSKA (reference sequence). The J segment lost 4 bases and the V segment lost 3 bases, leaving 7 bases of the junction unmatched. CDR3 sequence: CSARSLAGSYEQYF. The CDR3 DNA reads TGCAGTGCTAGGTCTCTAGCGGGATCGTACGAGCAGTACTTC.

This clonotype was counted at least ten times. This chain links TRBV6-2 or TRBV6-3 with TRBJ2-1; D gene ambiguous. V was trimmed by 8 bases and J by 10 bases, leaving 18 bases between them. The CDR3 contains 13 residues. CDR1 is MNHEY and CDR2 is SVGEGT in the germline V gene. CDR3 sequence (DNA): TGTGCCAGCGCCTTCCCTCTTAAGGAGGAGCAGTTCTTC. It codes for CASAFPLKEEQFF.

V usage is TRBV6-1 and J usage is TRBJ2-2; TRBD1 might be the D (5 bases). Germline loops: CDR1 MNHNS, CDR2 SASEGT. The V and J ends lost 0 bases and 6 bases respectively, with 11 bases between them. This CDR3 region has 15 residues. CDR3 bases: TGTGCCAGCAGTGAAGCGAAGGGGTTGGCCGGGGAGCTGTTTTTT. Its translation: CASSEAKGLAGELFF.

This chain uses TRBV12-3 or TRBV12-4 with TRBJ2-3; D might be TRBD2 (6 bases). The V end was cut by 6 bases, the J end by 6 bases, with 16 bases between. CDR3 length: 14 residues. This chain's CDR3 is CASRRSGSKDTQYF. CDR3 DNA: TGTGCCAGCAGGCGATCCGGGAGTAAGGATACGCAGTATTTT.

V usage is TRBV27 and J usage is TRBJ2-7, with TRBD1 as a possible D gene (6 bases). V lost 4 bases and J lost 5, with 15 bases in between. The CDR3 sequence is 14 residues long. The germline V gene has CDR1 MNHEY and CDR2 SMNVEV (reference sequence). CDR3 loop: CASSSYSDRNEQYF. DNA of the CDR3: TGTGCCAGCAGTTCCTACTCGGACAGAAACGAGCAGTACTTC.

The chain couples TRBV5-5 to TRBJ2-5; D is unresolved. The V gene's germline CDR1 is SGHKS and CDR2 YYEKEE (reference sequence). V lost 1 base, J lost 3 bases, and 10 bases lay in between. The CDR3 spans 14 residues. CDR3 sequence reads: CASSLIRQEETQYF. The CDR3 bases are TGTGCCAGCAGCTTGATTAGGCAGGAAGAGACCCAGTACTTC.

This clonotype is a singleton in its sample. The rearrangement links TRBV9 to TRBJ2-2; D is uncertain. The CDR3 spans 14 residues. Trimming cost V 7 bases and J 0 bases, with 10 bases left between them. Germline-derived CDR1 and CDR2 are SGDLS and YYNGEE. The CDR3 nucleotides read TGTGCCAGCGGGCGAACAGCGAACACCGGGGAGCTGTTTTTT. The encoded protein is CASGRTANTGELFF.

The chain is built from TRBV2 and TRBJ2-2; D is possibly TRBD2 (5 bases). The CDR3 covers 14 residues. V lost 8 bases and J lost 3, with 13 bases in between. The germline V gene has CDR1 SNHLY and CDR2 FYNNEI. In DNA form, the CDR3 reads TGTGCCAGCCACCTTGAGCGGCACACCGGGGAGCTGTTTTTT. Protein product: CASHLERHTGELFF.

This clonotype has at least ten counts. This sequence joins TRBV12-3 or TRBV12-4 and TRBJ1-5; 7 bases are a match to TRBD1. The length of the CDR3 is 14 residues. Losses at the gene ends were 5 bases for V and 3 bases for J; bases not matched to a gene: 4. In DNA form, the CDR3 reads TGTGCCAGCAGTCCAGGGACAGCCAATCAGCCCCAGCATTTT. Its translation is CASSPGTANQPQHF.

V and J are TRBV27 and TRBJ2-7; tentatively, D is TRBD1 or TRBD2 (5 bases each). The CDR3 is 14 residues long. Germline V gene sequence: CDR1 MNHEY, CDR2 SMNVEV (reference sequence). The V gene lost 10 bases and the J gene lost 0 bases, with 16 bases spanning the gap. This CDR3 reads CATSKRGLSYEQYF. The CDR3 DNA sequence: TGTGCCACCTCCAAGAGGGGCCTCTCCTACGAGCAGTACTTC.

This clonotype has a handful of counts. The chain couples TRBV20-1 to TRBJ2-3; weak D call: TRBD2 (8 bases). The CDR3 is 15 residues long. With 3 bases removed from V and 6 bases from J, the gap between germline ends came to 19 bases. From germline, CDR1 is DFQATT and CDR2 SNEGSKA (reference sequence). CDR3 sequence (DNA): TGCAGTGCTAGCGGAGGGGGCGGGGGGTCGGATACGCAGTATTTT. Translation: CSASGGGGGSDTQYF.

Only a few counts were recorded for this clonotype. The gene calls are TRBV11-1 and TRBJ1-3; 12 bases fit TRBD1. Germline lookup yields CDR1 SGHAT and CDR2 FQDESV (reference sequence). The CDR3 length is 18 residues. The trim removed 0 bases at V and 1 base at J, leaving 4 bases unmatched. The DNA for the CDR3 is TGTGCCAGCAGCTTAGCGGGACAGGGGGCAGCGTCTGGAAACACCATATATTTT. It encodes CASSLAGQGAASGNTIYF.

The chain carries TRBV20-1 and TRBJ1-2; no reliable D call. The length of the CDR3 is 12 residues. Trimming took 3 bases from V and 7 from J, leaving 12 bases between them. Germline V CDR1 and CDR2: DFQATT, SNEGSKA (reference sequence). CDR3 in amino acids: CSASDVASGYTF. CDR3 DNA: TGCAGTGCTAGTGATGTTGCCTCTGGCTACACCTTC.

The sample holds a few counts of this clonotype. This chain uses TRBV28 with TRBJ2-7; 7 bases align to TRBD1. The trim removed 8 bases at V and 1 base at J, leaving 5 bases unmatched. The V gene's germline CDR1 is MDHEN and CDR2 SYDVKM. This CDR3 contains 13 residues. The CDR3 protein is CASEGQKSYEQYF. CDR3 sequence (DNA): TGTGCCAGCGAGGGACAGAAATCCTACGAGCAGTACTTC.

This clonotype came up a few times. The J gene is TRBJ2-7, the V gene TRBV11-2, with 7 nucleotides matching TRBD2. This CDR3 contains 17 residues. Germline V lookup: CDR1 SGHAT, CDR2 FQNNGV. J was trimmed by 3 bases and V by 4 bases; bases with no gene match: 15. The CDR3 sequence: CASSSPRGLADNYEQYF. In DNA, the CDR3 is TGTGCCAGCAGCTCCCCCCGTGGTCTAGCGGATAACTACGAGCAGTACTTC.

This clonotype was found a few times. V and J are TRBV3-1 and TRBJ2-7, with 9 bases fitting TRBD2. This CDR3 is 17 amino acids long. The germline V gene encodes CDR1 LGHDT and CDR2 YNNKEL (reference sequence). The trim removed 4 bases at V and 3 bases at J, leaving 13 bases unmatched. CDR3: CASSPEKLAGANYEQYF. The CDR3 nucleotides read TGTGCCAGCAGCCCGGAAAAGTTAGCGGGAGCGAACTACGAGCAGTACTTC.

The V call is TRBV7-9, the J call TRBJ1-6; a weak D match, TRBD1 (5 bases). Per the germline V gene, CDR1 is SEHNR and CDR2 is FQNEAQ (reference sequence). V lost 10 bases to trimming and J lost 5 bases, with 18 bases between them. The CDR3 is 15 residues long. The CDR3 DNA follows: TGTGCCACAGAGAGGGGATCGGCCAATAATTCACCCCTCCACTTT. As protein: CATERGSANNSPLHF.

This chain uses TRBV11-2 with TRBJ2-1; 11 nucleotides line up with TRBD2. Germline V gene data show CDR1 as SGHAT and CDR2 as FQNNGV. This CDR3 spans 15 amino acids. With 7 bases clipped from V and 6 bases from J, the junction kept 8 bases outside the gene matches. The CDR3 is CASTQALAGANEQFF. The CDR3 bases are TGTGCCAGCACCCAGGCACTAGCGGGAGCCAATGAGCAGTTCTTC. Filled out from reference TRBV11-2 and TRBJ2-1, the complete variable domain reads EAGVAQSPRYKIIEKRQSVAFWCNPISGHATLYWYQQILGQGPKLLIQFQNNGVVDDSQLPKDRFSAERLKGVDSTLKIQPAKLEDSAVYLCASTQALAGANEQFFGPGTRLTVL.

The chain recombines TRBV18 with TRBJ2-3, with TRBD1 matching over 11 bases. Losses at the gene ends were 3 bases for V and 6 bases for J; bases not matched to a gene: 5. CDR1 is KGHSH, CDR2 LQKENI, per germline. The CDR3 is made up of 15 amino acids. The CDR3 coding sequence is TGTGCCAGCTCACCCCGGACAGGGGGCCTCGATACGCAGTATTTT. It codes for CASSPRTGGLDTQYF.

This clonotype occurred a few times. V gene TRBV7-2 combines with J gene TRBJ2-2, with D unclear. Germline V gene lookup returns CDR1 SGHTA and CDR2 FQGNSA. Deletions cut 5 bases from V and 9 bases from J, with 7 bases between. This CDR3 comprises 11 residues. CDR3 residues: CASSGPWELFF. The CDR3 nucleotides are TGTGCCAGCAGCGGTCCCTGGGAGCTGTTTTTT.

The rearrangement joins TRBV4-1 to TRBJ2-2, with TRBD2 matching 12 bases. Unmatched junction bases numbered 17, after V lost 1 base and J lost 5 bases. The CDR3 extends over 21 amino acids. Germline values: CDR1 MGHRA, CDR2 YSYEKL. The CDR3 protein is CASSQGLTSGRLLARTGELFF. The CDR3 DNA follows: TGCGCCAGCAGCCAAGGTCTAACTAGCGGGAGGCTCCTTGCGCGTACCGGGGAGCTGTTTTTT.

The rearrangement uses TRBV20-1 and TRBJ2-1; possibly TRBD2 for D (6 bases). V was trimmed by 3 bases and J by 2 bases, leaving 11 bases between them. From germline, CDR1 is DFQATT and CDR2 SNEGSKA (reference sequence). CDR3 length: 14 residues. DNA of the CDR3: TGCAGTGCTAGCTCGGGAGCGCCCTACAATGAGCAGTTCTTC. Encoded protein: CSASSGAPYNEQFF.

A note on this clonotype: A much larger clone is a single base away; this may be a read error. In DNA, the CDR3 is TGTGCCAGCAGTTTACGACAGGACAATCAGCCCCAGCATTTT. As protein: CASSLRQDNQPQHF. V gene TRBV28 combines with J gene TRBJ1-5; TRBD1 is a possible D gene (6 bases). The V gene's germline CDR1 is MDHEN and CDR2 SYDVKM. This CDR3 comprises 14 residues. Trimming removed 2 bases at V and 3 bases at J, with 8 bases between.